This TCR beta chain was found in a study of CD8 T cells in Susac syndrome. Negative magnetic isolation gave CD8+ and CD4+ cells; FACS enriched CD8+ TEMRA. General study results and limits: Clonal expansion was not seen in any Susac syndrome CD4+ T cell repertoire.

On this clonotype: Its specificity is unknown.

Random hexamers were used to reverse transcribe 0.5 to 1 ug of RNA. TCRdb re-derived calls from the immunoSEQ multiplex PCR reads in MiXCR, one entry per CDR3 protein. The data show 160,000 or so distinct CDR3 sequences, roughly 96% seen once. The germline V and J ends were trimmed by 0 bases and 3 bases, with 11 bases remaining between them. Germline V CDR1 and CDR2: SGHNT, YYREEE (reference sequence). CDR3 length: 15 amino acids. This sequence was found in a human donor with Susac syndrome. The chain has TRBV5-4 and TRBJ2-3, with D hard to call. The sequenced sample consisted of CD4+ T cells from PBMCs. This CDR3 reads CASSLVPPDTDTQYF. CDR3 nucleotide sequence: TGTGCCAGCAGCTTGGTACCCCCGGATACAGATACGCAGTATTTT. Full variable domain (remainder filled in from reference TRBV5-4 and TRBJ2-3): ETGVTQSPTHLIKTRGQQVTLRCSSQSGHNTVSWYQQALGQGPQFIFQYYREEENGRGNFPPRFSGLQFPNYSSELNVNALELDDSALYLCASSLVPPDTDTQYFGPGTRLTVL.